This T cell receptor (beta chain) is from a study of T cell responses to AZD1222 COVID-19 vaccine (dated by TCRdb to 2020 to 2023). About the investigation overall: AZD1222 recipients with second doses at about 4 weeks or about 12 weeks were pooled, because spike-specific TCR depth and breadth did not differ between schedules. TCR sequencing covered some 250 trial participants: 200 to 210 given two doses of AZD1222 and 26 given two doses of MenACWY control vaccine. Trial participants were enrolled by age into subgroups of 18-55, 56-69 and 70-plus years, and around 140, 26 and 57 TCR-sequenced participants, respectively, were included in these subgroups.

The CDR3 regions of human TCRbeta chains were subjected to immunosequencing. Regarding the original processing steps: Repertoire TCRs were matched against a reference library of SARS-CoV-2-specific TCRs generated with the MIRA antigen-specificity platform. Breadth was defined as the fraction of unique TCRs that were SARS-CoV-2-associated, and depth was defined as the fraction of total T cells that were SARS-CoV-2-associated. Using the MIRA data, each spike-specific TCR was mapped to the spike region that the TCR reacts to and placed in a CD4 or CD8 class. Log10-transformed breadth and depth values were compared by one-way ANOVA with Sidak's multiple comparisons tests. TCRdb limited this immuneACCESS table to in-frame rearrangements with V and J called. A share of clones is missing; checked studies link under half to unresolved V genes, and the rest is unexplained. V and J calls and clone size are copied from that table; D and trimming were computed from the DNA. The sample table holds 120,000 or so clones, of which around 87% were seen once. The top ten hold approximately 1.5% of the sample.

For CDR1 and CDR2, the germline V gene (reference sequence) lists LGHDT and YNNKEL. Trimming removed 6 bases from V and 2 bases from J; the gene matches leave 9 bases unexplained. From cysteine to phenylalanine, the CDR3 is 15 amino acids long. The read is trimmed to its CDR3 DNA, 45 bases read in frame from base 1. The sample's time point label, decoded: baseline before first vaccination. Vaccinee samples were obtained from the UK trials COV001 and COV002, which included a single-blind randomized controlled phase 2/3 trial of AZD1222 (ChAdOx1 nCoV-19) in healthy adults. Trial participant PBMC samples were collected at day 0 and day 28 after the second dose for TCRbeta chain sequencing. To note about this clone: Its antigen is currently not known. No much larger clone is present one base from it, and per-base qualities are unavailable.

Overall study outcomes, separate from this receptor: After two AZD1222 doses, both the breadth and the depth of spike-specific TCRs were significantly higher than at day 0 and than in MenACWY recipients. Vaccine-associated CD4 TCRs spanned the whole spike protein, with dominant responses in regions 160-218 and 743-854. Reportedly, almost half of the unique spike-specific TCRs recognized epitopes lying outside the regions that are mutated in the B.1.351 and B.1.1.7 variants. Because no day 14 peak-response samples were available, the repertoires could be characterized only after the peak T cell response. Participants were mostly white British and included more females than males, and it was suggested by the authors that clonal diversity may have been underestimated. In the small 56-69-year group, the increase in depth fell short of significance, most likely because of low power. Conclusions about previously exposed vaccinees were limited because only a handful of AZD1222 recipients were SARS-CoV-2 seropositive at baseline.

This sequence was found in an adult in good health. Recombination linked TRBV3-1 (or the pseudogene TRBV3-2) to TRBJ1-1, with TRBD1 identical over 7 junction bases. The sequencing used peripheral blood, collected on day 0 of AZD1222 vaccination. The CDR3 has the sequence CASRELTGYNTEAFF. Read as DNA, the sequence is TGTGCCAGCAGAGAACTGACAGGGTATAACACTGAAGCTTTCTTT.